Below, 30 T cell receptor beta chains from the same sample are listed, as sequenced in a study of control samples from healthy donors and cancer patients. The table came from immunoSEQ multiplex PCR; TCRdb's copy has only in-frame clones and leaves some out. This sample has about 130,000 clones, with about 91% found just once. Sample: blood. These receptors all stem from a man between 18 and 35 years old in good health.

The gene calls are TRBV2 and TRBJ2-7, with 8 bases fitting TRBD1. CDR1 and CDR2 from the germline V gene are SNHLY and FYNNEI. The V segment lost 7 bases and the J segment 5 bases; nucleotides outside the gene matches: 13. The CDR3 has 15 amino acids. The CDR3 bases are TGTGCCAGCATTACGCGGGACAGGTCTCCGGACGAGCAGTACTTC. This gives the protein CASITRDRSPDEQYF.

V and J are TRBV12-2 and TRBJ1-6. TRBV12-2 is tagged as a pseudogene. The CDR3 has 16 amino acids. The CDR3 nucleotides are TGTGCAAGTCGCCCCCCAGGAGTCTCCTATAATTCACCCCTCCACTTT. Its protein is CASRPPGVSYNSPLHF.

Here the CDR3 reads CASSIQVRTEAFF. DNA for the CDR3: TGTGCCAGTAGTATCCAGGTGAGGACTGAAGCTTTCTTT. The chain recombines TRBV19 with TRBJ1-1; D is unresolved. Germline V gene data show CDR1 as LNHDA and CDR2 as SQIVND (reference sequence). The CDR3 contains 13 residues. V was clipped by 3 bases and J by 5 bases, with 10 bases between them.

This clone occurred once. CDR3 protein: CASSTTGLTYEQYF. DNA for the CDR3: TGTGCCAGTAGTACAACCGGGCTAACCTACGAGCAGTACTTC. This rearrangement joins TRBV19 to TRBJ2-7; no clear D gene. Trimming removed 4 bases at V and 2 bases at J, with 12 bases between. The CDR3 sequence is 14 residues long. Germline V gives CDR1 LNHDA, CDR2 SQIVND (reference sequence). Complete variable domain (other parts from reference TRBV19 and TRBJ2-7): DGGITQSPKYLFRKEGQNVTLSCEQNLNHDAMYWYRQDPGQGLRLIYYSQIVNDFQKGDIAEGYSVSREKKESFPLTVTSAQKNPTAFYLCASSTTGLTYEQYFGPGTRLTVT.

The chain employs TRBV5-5 and TRBJ1-4, with D maybe TRBD1 (5 bases). The CDR3 has 14 amino acids. Between the trimmed V and J ends, which lost 2 bases and 8 bases, there was a span of 13 bases. Germline V lookup: CDR1 SGHKS, CDR2 YYEKEE (reference sequence). CDR3 sequence (DNA): TGTGCCAGCAGCTTAGGGGTAGGGAGGGAAAAACTGTTTTTT. It translates to CASSLGVGREKLFF.

The CDR3 here is CASSELGETQYF. Here the CDR3 DNA reads TGTGCCAGCAGTGAACTAGGTGAGACCCAGTACTTC. The chain uses TRBV6-1 and TRBJ2-5, with D hard to call. Deletions cut 2 bases from V and 5 bases from J, with 6 bases between. The CDR3 consists of 12 residues. The germline V gene has CDR1 MNHNS and CDR2 SASEGT.

CDR3 amino acids: CASSLPQGGVNTEAFF. The CDR3 DNA sequence: TGTGCCAGCAGCTTGCCACAGGGGGGTGTGAACACTGAAGCTTTCTTT. The chain joins TRBV5-4 to TRBJ1-1, with 8 bases fitting TRBD1. This CDR3 region has 16 residues. The junction had 5 bases not matched to a gene; V was cut back by 1 base and J by 0 bases. The germline CDR1 and CDR2 sequences are SGHNT and YYREEE (reference sequence).

The count of this clone is one. The J gene is TRBJ2-7, the V gene TRBV4-1, with D unclear. CDR1 MGHRA and CDR2 YSYEKL come from the germline V gene. V was trimmed by 4 bases and J by 7 bases, leaving 8 bases between them. The CDR3 sequence is 11 residues long. This CDR3 reads CASSLSGEQYF. CDR3 nucleotide sequence: TGCGCCAGCAGCCTTTCCGGGGAGCAGTACTTC.

The CDR3 sequence: CATGQETQYF. Written as DNA, the CDR3 is TGTGCCACCGGGCAAGAGACCCAGTACTTC. The chain recombines TRBV15 with TRBJ2-5; D is undetermined. Trimming removed 8 bases at V and 2 bases at J, with 3 bases between. CDR3 size: 10 residues. CDR1 is LNHNV and CDR2 is YYDKDF in the germline V gene (reference sequence).

V usage is TRBV3-1 (or the pseudogene TRBV3-2) and J usage is TRBJ2-1, with no clear D. The CDR3 is made up of 15 amino acids. Trimming removed 1 base at V and 5 bases at J, with 12 bases between. The germline V gene encodes CDR1 LGHDT and CDR2 YNNKEL (reference sequence). This chain's CDR3 is CASSQGLVGNNEQFF. CDR3 nucleotide sequence: TGTGCCAGCAGCCAAGGGCTAGTCGGCAACAATGAGCAGTTCTTC.

The gene calls are TRBV19 and TRBJ2-1, with a possible D match to TRBD1 (6 bases). The germline V and J ends were trimmed by 6 bases and 5 bases, with 11 bases remaining between them. The CDR3 totals 13 residues. Germline V CDR1 and CDR2: LNHDA, SQIVND (reference sequence). CDR3 in amino acids: CASREAGDNEQFF. The CDR3 DNA is TGTGCCAGTAGAGAGGCAGGGGACAATGAGCAGTTCTTC.

The J gene is TRBJ1-1, the V gene TRBV27; a weak D match, TRBD1 (6 bases). Germline values: CDR1 MNHEY, CDR2 SMNVEV (reference sequence). The CDR3 length is 13 residues. Trimming shortened V by 2 bases and J by 2 bases, and 6 bases separated the two germline ends. In DNA form, the CDR3 reads TGTGCCAGCAGTTTAGGGGGCAACACTGAAGCTTTCTTT. This translates into CASSLGGNTEAFF.

The genes are TRBV6-4 and TRBJ2-1; 7 nucleotides match TRBD1. This CDR3 is built from 16 residues. V lost 6 bases, J lost 1 base, and 9 bases stayed unmatched. Per germline, CDR1 MRHNA and CDR2 SNTAGT. DNA of the CDR3: TGTGCCAGCAGAACCCATGCAGGGGGTTCCTACAATGAGCAGTTCTTC. Its translation: CASRTHAGGSYNEQFF.

Worth noting for this clone: At the DNA level, this CDR3 is encoded by other sequences in the same sample as well. The chain recombines TRBV4-1 with TRBJ2-3, with TRBD2 identical over 10 bases. The V gene end was trimmed by 1 base and the J gene end by 5 bases; junction bases not matched to a gene: 6. Looked up from germline, CDR1 is MGHRA and CDR2 is YSYEKL. This CDR3 spans 16 amino acids. Here the CDR3 reads CASSQGQRGGEDTQYF. The CDR3 DNA is TGCGCCAGCAGCCAAGGGCAGCGGGGGGGGGAAGATACGCAGTATTTT.

V gene TRBV5-1 combines with J gene TRBJ1-2; 8 bases line up with TRBD1. J lost 8 bases, V lost 4 bases, and 13 bases had no gene match. The CDR3 contains 15 residues. Germline V gene lookup returns CDR1 SGHRS and CDR2 YFSETQ. The CDR3, as DNA: TGCGCCAGCAGCCCCAGGGACAGGAGGGTGAGAGGCTACACCTTC. Protein: CASSPRDRRVRGYTF. The entire variable domain, with the rest obtained from reference TRBV5-1 and TRBJ1-2, is as follows: KAGVTQTPRYLIKTRGQQVTLSCSPISGHRSVSWYQQTPGQGLQFLFEYFSETQRNKGNFPGRFSGRQFSNSRSEMNVSTLELGDSALYLCASSPRDRRVRGYTFGSGTRLTVV.

The chain employs TRBV12-3 or TRBV12-4 and TRBJ1-6; D is undetermined. Trimming cost V 5 bases and J 7 bases, with 6 bases left between them. The CDR3 is 12 amino acids. The CDR3 DNA follows: TGTGCCAGCAGTCCGGGAAATTCACCCCTCCACTTT. Translating it yields CASSPGNSPLHF.

This clone occurred once. The CDR3 nucleotides are TGCGCCAGCAGCTTACAGGGGGGAGGGACTGAAGCTTTCTTT. Translating it yields CASSLQGGGTEAFF. The V call is TRBV5-1, the J call TRBJ1-1; 8 bases match TRBD1. J gave up 5 bases and V 2 bases, and 5 bases lay outside the gene matches. The CDR3 spans 14 residues. CDR1 is SGHRS, CDR2 YFSETQ, per germline.

The rearrangement uses TRBV9 and TRBJ2-7; possibly TRBD2 for D (6 bases). Looked up from germline, CDR1 is SGDLS and CDR2 is YYNGEE. This CDR3 contains 17 residues. Between the trimmed V and J ends, which lost 2 bases and 2 bases, there was a span of 20 bases. CDR3 amino acids: CASSVGVGGAGPYEQYF. The CDR3 bases are TGTGCCAGCAGCGTTGGGGTAGGAGGGGCCGGTCCCTACGAGCAGTACTTC.

The CDR3 coding sequence is TGTGCCTGGACCCCGACAGGGACCCATGGCTACACCTTC. Its translation: CAWTPTGTHGYTF. The V call is TRBV30, the J call TRBJ1-2, with 7 bases fitting TRBD1. The trim removed 4 bases at V and 6 bases at J, leaving 8 bases unmatched. This CDR3 spans 13 amino acids. CDR1 is GTSNPN, CDR2 SVGIG, per germline (reference sequence).

The chain joins TRBV2 to TRBJ2-7; D perhaps matches TRBD1 (6 bases). CDR3 length equals 15 residues. Trimming shortened V by 6 bases and J by 0 bases, and 15 bases separated the two germline ends. Germline loops: CDR1 SNHLY, CDR2 FYNNEI. This CDR3 reads CASRPGTSGSYEQYF. In nucleotides, the CDR3 is TGTGCCAGCAGGCCCGGGACATCCGGCTCCTACGAGCAGTACTTC.

V usage is TRBV2 and J usage is TRBJ1-2; D gene ambiguous. This CDR3 comprises 12 residues. Germline CDR1 and CDR2: SNHLY and FYNNEI. V was pared by 6 bases and J by 3 bases, with 8 bases between. The CDR3 DNA sequence: TGTGCCAGCAGCTTTGAGGACTATGGCTACACCTTC. It translates to CASSFEDYGYTF.

The J gene is TRBJ1-3, the V gene TRBV19, with D possibly matching TRBD1 (5 bases). This CDR3 contains 15 residues. The germline V gene encodes CDR1 LNHDA and CDR2 SQIVND (reference sequence). The V end was cut by 6 bases, the J end by 0 bases, with 12 bases between. In nucleotides, the CDR3 is TGTGCCAGTAGCCCGGGACGGATCTCTGGAAACACCATATATTTT. It encodes CASSPGRISGNTIYF.

J is TRBJ2-7 and V is TRBV7-9, with 8 bases lining up with TRBD1. The length of the CDR3 is 15 residues. The V and J ends lost 4 bases and 2 bases, in that order; junction bases with no gene match: 7. Germline loops: CDR1 SEHNR, CDR2 FQNEAQ (reference sequence). The CDR3 sequence: CASSSTGATPYEQYF. In DNA, the CDR3 is TGTGCCAGCAGCTCGACAGGGGCGACCCCCTACGAGCAGTACTTC.

The chain recombines TRBV7-3 with TRBJ1-1, with 7 nucleotides matching TRBD1. The V gene's germline CDR1 is SGHTA and CDR2 FQGTGA. The CDR3 covers 13 residues. V dropped 5 bases and J dropped 4; count of bases not matched to a gene: 4. CDR3 DNA sequence: TGTGCCAGCAGCCAGACAGGGAGCACTGAAGCTTTCTTT. Amino acid sequence: CASSQTGSTEAFF.

The chain joins TRBV20-1 to TRBJ2-5; the match to TRBD2 covers 7 bases. CDR1 is DFQATT and CDR2 is SNEGSKA in the germline V gene (reference sequence). The CDR3 runs 15 residues. The V segment lost 3 bases and the J segment 1 base; nucleotides outside the gene matches: 8. The CDR3 nucleotides are TGCAGTGCTAGTCGGGCGGGGGAACCCCAAGAGACCCAGTACTTC. Protein product: CSASRAGEPQETQYF.

The sample holds one count of this clone. The CDR3 DNA reads TGTGCCAGCAGTTTTAGTCGGACTGAAGCTTTCTTT. Residues: CASSFSRTEAFF. This chain links TRBV12-3 or TRBV12-4 with TRBJ1-1, with no clear D. This CDR3 comprises 12 residues. V was pared by 3 bases and J by 5 bases, with 7 bases between.

This chain links TRBV9 with TRBJ1-5, with a possible D match to TRBD1 (5 bases). The CDR3 contains 14 residues. Germline V CDR1 and CDR2: SGDLS, YYNGEE. Deletions cut 0 bases from V and 6 bases from J, with 10 bases between. The CDR3 spells CASSVGQGGQPQHF. In nucleotides, the CDR3 is TGTGCCAGCAGCGTAGGGCAGGGCGGTCAGCCCCAGCATTTT.

The CDR3 coding sequence is TGTGCCAGTTCCGGGACAGTTACGGGCGAGCAGTACTTC. The encoded protein is CASSGTVTGEQYF. The chain combines TRBV19 with TRBJ2-7, with 7 bases fitting TRBD1. CDR3 size: 13 residues. In germline, CDR1 is LNHDA, CDR2 SQIVND (reference sequence). With V trimmed by 8 bases and J by 6 bases, 10 bases remained unmatched.

The chain couples TRBV5-1 to TRBJ2-5; the D gene could be TRBD1 or TRBD2 (5 bases each). The V gene lost 2 bases and the J gene lost 2 bases, with 7 bases spanning the gap. The CDR3 runs 13 residues. Germline V gene sequence: CDR1 SGHRS, CDR2 YFSETQ. The DNA of the CDR3 is TGCGCCAGCAGCTTTTGGGGGCAAGAGACCCAGTACTTC. Translating it yields CASSFWGQETQYF.

The V gene is TRBV30, the J gene TRBJ2-2; tentative D call: TRBD2 (6 bases). Germline CDR1 is GTSNPN and CDR2 is SVGIG (reference sequence). Trimming took 3 bases from V and 2 from J, leaving 13 bases between them. The CDR3 is made up of 15 amino acids. DNA for the CDR3: TGTGCCTGGAGATCCCTAGCGTATAACACCGGGGAGCTGTTTTTT. Translated, it gives CAWRSLAYNTGELFF.